Sequencing of this T cell receptor (beta chain) was carried out in a study of CD8+CD57+ T cells in acquired aplastic anemia (dated by TCRdb to 2017 to 2018). Notes on the research overall: On average, sorted CD4+ and CD8+ cells yielded 3 to 4 ug of extracted DNA, with a range of about 0.17 to 27.4 ug.

V is cut back by 8 bases and J by 6 bases, with 11 bases in the junction unmatched. Per the germline V gene, SGHTA is the CDR1 and FQGTGA is the CDR2. The CDR3 goes from the cysteine to the phenylalanine over 14 residues. Kept here is only the CDR3 DNA, which spans 42 bases and is read in frame from base 1. In this study, sorted CD4+ and CD8+ T cells from the blood of healthy subjects and of severe aplastic anemia patients had their TCR repertoires deep-sequenced. Ficoll-Paque density gradient centrifugation was used to isolate peripheral blood mononuclear cells. Before DNA was extracted, CD4+ and CD8+ T cells were sorted using either FACS or magnetic beads. Points the paper makes about the study in general: Around 30 CD8+ CDR3 sequences were shared between patients and controls but appeared highly expressed in patients and within their immunodominant clones. No significant difference in CD8+ Simpson's diversity was found between patients and healthy controls (P=0.060).

Genomic DNA was used as template for profiling of TCR beta VDJ combinations and CDR3 sequences. An Illumina HiSeq 2000 was used for TCR repertoire sequencing. Under the source paper's analysis protocol: Repertoire assessment relied on Simpson's diversity index, CDR3 size and DJ length profiles, and TRBV/TRBJ rearrangement plots. The immunodominant clone was defined as the most abundant DNA sequence in deep sequencing data. CDR3 amino acid sequences were screened for sharing across subjects and were compared with published repertoires and the VDJdb database. TCRdb reprocessed the public reads (quality trimming at Q25 with fastp, clone calling with MiXCR) and kept in-frame beta chains. Records with the same CDR3 protein are collapsed into one entry carrying the most frequent genes and DNA. None of the V and J calls come from the authors' own analysis; TCRdb made them. The sample has approximately 270,000 distinct CDR3 sequences on record, 50% to 70% of them singletons. Less than 10% of the sample belongs to the ten largest clones.

With respect to this clonotype: Its antigen is still unknown. There are no base qualities to consult, and no much larger clone falls within one base.

The chain links TRBV7-3 with TRBJ2-7, with TRBD2 identical over 9 junction bases. The receptor was isolated from a human donor with severe aplastic anemia or a healthy control (not recorded which). Specimen: sorted CD4+, CD8+, or CD8+CD57+ T cells (not recorded which) from PBMCs. The DNA sequence reads TGTGCCAGCGCTGACATACGCGGGAGGGCCGAGCAGTACTTC. Translated, it gives CASADIRGRAEQYF. This CDR3, with the reference TRBV7-3 and TRBJ2-7 proteins standing in past its ends, gives the full variable domain GAGVSQTPSNKVTEKGKYVELRCDPISGHTALYWYRQSLGQGPEFLIYFQGTGAADDSGLPNDRFFAVRPEGSVSTLKIQRTERGDSAVYLCASADIRGRAEQYFGPGTRLTVT.